Included here is one T cell receptor (beta chain) sequence, with context. The sample comes from a study of blood T cell repertoires in COVID-19. The wider study: PBMCs, B-cell-depleted T cells, or T cells provided the cDNA or gDNA that made up the material.

This CDR3 contains 13 residues. V was clipped by 0 bases and J by 8 bases, with 9 bases between them. The germline gives CDR1 KGHDR, CDR2 SFDVKD. Profiled with immunoSEQ multiplex PCR; TCRdb holds only in-frame clones, not every one. The sample includes roughly 200,000 clones, 65% to 85% seen only once; the top ten take more than 6.5%. Sequencing was carried out using peripheral blood. The genes are TRBV24-1 and TRBJ1-2; D is undetermined. This TCR was sampled from a middle-aged man with active or convalescent COVID-19. The CDR3 sequence: CATSDLMGRGYTF. Written as DNA, the CDR3 is TGTGCCACCAGTGATTTGATGGGGAGAGGCTACACCTTC.